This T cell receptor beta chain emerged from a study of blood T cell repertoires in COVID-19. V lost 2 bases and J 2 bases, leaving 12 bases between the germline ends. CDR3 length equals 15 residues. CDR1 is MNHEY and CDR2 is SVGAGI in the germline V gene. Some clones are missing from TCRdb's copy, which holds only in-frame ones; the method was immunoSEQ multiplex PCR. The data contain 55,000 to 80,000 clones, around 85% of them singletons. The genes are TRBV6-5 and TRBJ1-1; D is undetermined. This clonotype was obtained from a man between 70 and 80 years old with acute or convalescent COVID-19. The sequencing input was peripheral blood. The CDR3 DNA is TGTGCCAGCAGTTACGGAGGAGCCGAAAACACTGAAGCTTTCTTT. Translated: CASSYGGAENTEAFF.